This T cell receptor (beta chain) was profiled in a study of T cells expressing NK-cell markers. The CDR3 covers 14 residues. Germline V CDR1 and CDR2: MNHEY, SMNVEV (reference sequence). TCRdb reprocessed the 5' RACE reads and reports one entry per CDR3 protein, with no DNA. The sample yields over 100,000 distinct CDR3 sequences, of which the top ten take up less than 20%. Sequencing used blood T cells: a sorted CD56 or NKG2C T cell subset, CD4+ or CD8+ T cells, or bulk PBMC T cells (not recorded which). The clonotype was recovered from a woman aged 18-70 years in good health. This chain joins TRBV27 and TRBJ1-5. CDR3: CASSLSGVNQPQHF.